Below, 6 T cell receptor beta chains from the same sample are listed, as sequenced in a study of cytomegalovirus exposure and HLA in healthy donors. Use of 60 Vbeta and 13 Jbeta primers characterized the PCR. Assay: immunoSEQ multiplex PCR; the TCRdb copy retains only in-frame clones and omits some. Of approximately 100,000 clones listed, over 60% were seen once; the top ten hold 9.5% to 12%. The sequenced material came from PBMCs. The origin of the receptors is a man in his forties or fifties in good health and CMV-seropositive.

The chain links TRBV30 to TRBJ1-2; 8 bases agree with TRBD1. V was clipped by 5 bases and J by 6 bases; unmatched bases: 5. Germline V lookup: CDR1 GTSNPN, CDR2 SVGIG (reference sequence). The CDR3 consists of 12 residues. The CDR3 protein is CAWQQGENGYTF. The CDR3 bases are TGTGCCTGGCAACAGGGGGAAAATGGCTACACCTTC.

The chain carries TRBV6-5 and TRBJ1-1, with TRBD1 identical over 7 bases. The CDR3 runs to 14 residues. CDR1 is MNHEY, CDR2 SVGAGI, per germline. Trimming took 6 bases from V and 2 from J; bases not matched to a gene: 6. CDR3 sequence: CASSPGTANTEAFF. CDR3 bases: TGTGCCAGCAGCCCGGGGACAGCCAACACTGAAGCTTTCTTT.

This clone appeared a few times. This chain links TRBV5-1 with TRBJ1-2; 10 bases line up with TRBD1. The CDR3 consists of 14 residues. After removal of 6 bases from V and 3 bases from J, the junction contained 5 bases not matched to a gene. The germline V gene encodes CDR1 SGHRS and CDR2 YFSETQ. CDR3 nucleotide sequence: TGCGCCAGCAACCCGACAGGGGGCCACTATGGCTACACCTTC. Its protein is CASNPTGGHYGYTF.

The chain couples TRBV15 to TRBJ2-1; a weak D match, TRBD2 (7 bases). This CDR3 has 16 residues. Germline V lookup: CDR1 LNHNV, CDR2 YYDKDF (reference sequence). The ends were cut back, 1 base at V and 9 bases at J, with 19 bases in the middle. CDR3 loop: CATSRVGRGGLGEQFF. Written as DNA, the CDR3 is TGTGCCACCAGCAGAGTGGGTAGGGGGGGCTTAGGTGAGCAGTTCTTC.

This clone turned up a few times. The V gene is TRBV7-6, the J gene TRBJ2-2, with 10 bases matching TRBD1. V dropped 0 bases and J dropped 4; count of bases not matched to a gene: 2. Per germline, CDR1 SGHVS and CDR2 FNYEAQ. The CDR3 spans 16 residues. The CDR3 DNA reads as TGTGCCAGCAGCTTAGCTAGGGACAGGGGCACCGGGGAGCTGTTTTTT. Its protein product is CASSLARDRGTGELFF.

The sample holds a few counts of this clone. The V and J genes are TRBV6-4 and TRBJ1-2; 9 nucleotides agree with TRBD1. J gave up 7 bases and V 0 bases, and 0 bases lay outside the gene matches. This CDR3 comprises 13 residues. Germline V lookup: CDR1 MRHNA, CDR2 SNTAGT. Here the CDR3 reads CASSDSTGGGYTF. In nucleotides, the CDR3 is TGTGCCAGCAGTGACTCGACAGGGGGTGGCTACACCTTC.